The sequence of this TCR beta chain was determined in a study of blood T cell repertoires in COVID-19. Study-wide context: Samples taken during acute and convalescent COVID-19 were collected in the United States, Italy and Spain. Nucleic acid was either cDNA or gDNA, and it came from T cells, B-cell-depleted T cells, or PBMCs.

Germline values: CDR1 MNHEY, CDR2 SVGAGI. The J segment lost 3 bases and the V segment lost 7 bases, leaving 6 bases of the junction unmatched. This CDR3 has 13 amino acids. Authors' data handling: How many nucleated cells were present was estimated from reference gene primer amplification. TCRdb's copy holds only in-frame clones and misses some; the assay was immunoSEQ multiplex PCR. For V, J and clone size, that table is used; D and trimming come from the DNA. The sample includes roughly 35,000 clones, over 80% of them seen just once. Sequenced: peripheral blood. The V and J genes are TRBV6-5 and TRBJ2-7; 7 bases are shared with TRBD2. The receptor comes from a man between 60 and 75 years old with active COVID-19. Written as DNA, the CDR3 is TGTGCCAGCACCACGGGAGGTTACTACGAGCAGTACTTC. This gives the protein CASTTGGYYEQYF.